This T cell receptor (beta chain) was captured by sequencing in a study of cytomegalovirus exposure and HLA in healthy donors. Broader study findings: Investigators reported 164 TCR beta chains as tied to cytomegalovirus. It emerged from a later analysis that several of the most significant clusters appeared to be linked to common viral pathogens.

This clone came up a few times. Its antigen is not identified. The PCR contained 60 Vbeta and 13 Jbeta primers. Using immunoSEQ multiplex PCR, the repertoire was profiled, and TCRdb retains in-frame clones only, with some absent. The profile shows about 97,000 clones, around 63% of them singletons. This CDR3 has 14 amino acids. V lost 1 base to trimming and J lost 4 bases, with 7 bases between them. Germline CDR1 reads LNHNV; CDR2 reads YYDKDF (reference sequence). The sequence was collected from a human donor in good health. This chain links TRBV15 with TRBJ1-4; no definite D call. Sequencing was done on a sample of PBMCs. Written as DNA, the CDR3 is TGTGCCACCAGCAGAGGTCAGATTAATGAAAAACTGTTTTTT. It encodes CATSRGQINEKLFF.